The 4 T cell receptor beta chains reported below all come from one sample, sequenced in a study of T cells in Graves' hyperthyroidism and ophthalmopathy. From RNA transcripts, TCR beta CDR3 regions were amplified. A first-round RT-PCR of the TCR CDR3 used the HTBI primer set. TCRdb re-called the multiplex PCR reads through MiXCR, storing one row per CDR3 protein. The sample carries 250,000 to 400,000 distinct CDR3 sequences, about an eighth recorded once. The sample consisted of blood. The receptors were sampled from a woman aged 40 to 50 with Graves' ophthalmopathy.

This clonotype was recorded a few times. The V and J genes are TRBV7-4 and TRBJ2-1; D remains unclear. This CDR3 is built from 16 residues. CDR1 is SGHVT and CDR2 is SQSDAQ in the germline V gene. The V and J ends lost 0 bases and 3 bases respectively, with 12 bases between them. CDR3 sequence reads: CASSLAGSVSYNEQFF. The CDR3 DNA is TGTGCCAGCAGCTTAGCGGGGTCGGTAAGCTACAATGAGCAGTTCTTC.

This rearrangement joins TRBV6-1 to TRBJ2-7, with D unclear. Germline V gene data show CDR1 as MNHNS and CDR2 as SASEGT. The CDR3 extends over 15 amino acids. V dropped 2 bases and J dropped 4 bases, with 15 bases sitting between them. CDR3 DNA sequence: TGTGCCAGCAGTGAATTGGGCACGACCCTTTACGAGCAGTACTTC. This encodes CASSELGTTLYEQYF.

This clonotype has ten or more counts. V and J are TRBV27 and TRBJ1-5; maybe TRBD1 (6 bases). The germline CDR1 and CDR2 sequences are MNHEY and SMNVEV (reference sequence). V lost 5 bases and J lost 9, with 17 bases in between. This CDR3 is built from 14 residues. The CDR3 DNA sequence: TGTGCCAGCAGTCCGTGGGGGGCCCAATTGCCCCAGCATTTT. Residues: CASSPWGAQLPQHF.

This sequence joins TRBV27 and TRBJ1-2, with 8 bases fitting TRBD1. Germline CDR1 is MNHEY and CDR2 is SMNVEV (reference sequence). There are 14 residues in the CDR3. V shed 6 bases, J shed 0 bases, and the junction held 3 bases outside the gene matches. The CDR3 loop is CASSWTGSNYGYTF. Written as DNA, the CDR3 is TGTGCCAGCAGCTGGACAGGGTCTAACTATGGCTACACCTTC.